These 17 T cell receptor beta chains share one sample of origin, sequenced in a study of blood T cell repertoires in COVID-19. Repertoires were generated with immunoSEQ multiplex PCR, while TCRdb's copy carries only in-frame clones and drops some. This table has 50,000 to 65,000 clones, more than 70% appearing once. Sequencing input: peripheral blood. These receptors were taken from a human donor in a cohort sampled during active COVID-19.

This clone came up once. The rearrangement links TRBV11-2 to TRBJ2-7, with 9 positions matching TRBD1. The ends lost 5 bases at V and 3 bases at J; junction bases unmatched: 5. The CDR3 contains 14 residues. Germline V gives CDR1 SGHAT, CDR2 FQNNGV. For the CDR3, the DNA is TGTGCCAGCAGCCGTGGACAGGGGCGCTACGAGCAGTACTTC. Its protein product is CASSRGQGRYEQYF.

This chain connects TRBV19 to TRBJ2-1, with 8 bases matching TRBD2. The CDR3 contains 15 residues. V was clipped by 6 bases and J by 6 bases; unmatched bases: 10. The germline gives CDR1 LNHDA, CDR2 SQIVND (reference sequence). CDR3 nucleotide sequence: TGTGCCAGTAGCACGCCCGGGACTAGGGTCAATGAGCAGTTCTTC. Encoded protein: CASSTPGTRVNEQFF. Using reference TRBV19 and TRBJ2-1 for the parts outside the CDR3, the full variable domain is DGGITQSPKYLFRKEGQNVTLSCEQNLNHDAMYWYRQDPGQGLRLIYYSQIVNDFQKGDIAEGYSVSREKKESFPLTVTSAQKNPTAFYLCASSTPGTRVNEQFFGPGTRLTVL.

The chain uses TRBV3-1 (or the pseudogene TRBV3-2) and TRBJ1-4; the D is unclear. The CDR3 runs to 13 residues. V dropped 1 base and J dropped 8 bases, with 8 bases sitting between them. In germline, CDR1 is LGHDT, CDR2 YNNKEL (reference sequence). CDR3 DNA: TGTGCCAGCAGCCAAGGCCCGCGAGAAAAACTGTTTTTT. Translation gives CASSQGPREKLFF.

The CDR3 coding sequence is TGTGCCAGCAGCTTAGCGTATGGGACAGGCAGTTTGGCTTTCTTT. Its translation is CASSLAYGTGSLAFF. This chain uses TRBV7-6 with TRBJ1-1; 8 bases map to TRBD1. Per the germline V gene, CDR1 is SGHVS and CDR2 is FNYEAQ. Trimming cost V 0 bases and J 11 bases; bases outside gene matches: 11. The CDR3 length is 15 residues.

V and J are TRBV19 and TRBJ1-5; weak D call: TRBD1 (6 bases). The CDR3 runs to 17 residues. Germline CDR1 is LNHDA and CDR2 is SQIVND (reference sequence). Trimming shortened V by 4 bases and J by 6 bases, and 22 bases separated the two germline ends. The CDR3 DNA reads TGTGCCAGTAGTAGTACAGGGTACGGGCGATGGGGTCAGCCCCAGCATTTT. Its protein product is CASSSTGYGRWGQPQHF.

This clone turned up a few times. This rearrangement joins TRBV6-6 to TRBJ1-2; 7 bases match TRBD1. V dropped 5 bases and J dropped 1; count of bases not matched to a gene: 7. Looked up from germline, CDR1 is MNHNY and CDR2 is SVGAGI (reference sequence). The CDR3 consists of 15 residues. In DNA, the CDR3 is TGTGCCAGCAGTAGTCCGGACAGGAGTAACTATGGCTACACCTTC. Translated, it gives CASSSPDRSNYGYTF.

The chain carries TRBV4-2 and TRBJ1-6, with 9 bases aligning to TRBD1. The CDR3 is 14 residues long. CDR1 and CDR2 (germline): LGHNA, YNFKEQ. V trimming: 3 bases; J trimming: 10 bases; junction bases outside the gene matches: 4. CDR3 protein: CASSQGQGGSPLHF. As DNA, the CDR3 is TGTGCCAGCAGCCAGGGACAGGGTGGATCACCCCTCCACTTT.

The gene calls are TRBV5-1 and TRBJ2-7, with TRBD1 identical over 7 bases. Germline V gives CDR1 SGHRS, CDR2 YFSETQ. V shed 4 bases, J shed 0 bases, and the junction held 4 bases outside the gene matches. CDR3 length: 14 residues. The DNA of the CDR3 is TGCGCCAGCAGCCCGGACAGGACCTCCTACGAGCAGTACTTC. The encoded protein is CASSPDRTSYEQYF.

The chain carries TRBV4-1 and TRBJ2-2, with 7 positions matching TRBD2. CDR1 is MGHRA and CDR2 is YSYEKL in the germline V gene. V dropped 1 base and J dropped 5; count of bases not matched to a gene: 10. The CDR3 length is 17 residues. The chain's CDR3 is CASSQVPGGVGTGELFF. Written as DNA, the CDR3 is TGCGCCAGCAGCCAAGTCCCTGGGGGGGTAGGGACCGGGGAGCTGTTTTTT.

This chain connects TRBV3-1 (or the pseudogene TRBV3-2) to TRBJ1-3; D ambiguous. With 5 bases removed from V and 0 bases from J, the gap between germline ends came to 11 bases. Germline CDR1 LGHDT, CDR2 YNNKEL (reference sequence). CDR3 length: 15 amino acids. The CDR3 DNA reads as TGTGCCAGCAGCTCCATGGGCCACTCTGGAAACACCATATATTTT. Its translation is CASSSMGHSGNTIYF.

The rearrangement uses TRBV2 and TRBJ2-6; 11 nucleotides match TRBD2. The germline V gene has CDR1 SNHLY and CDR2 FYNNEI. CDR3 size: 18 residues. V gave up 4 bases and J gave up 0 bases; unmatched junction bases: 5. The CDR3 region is CASSGRLAGNSGANVLTF. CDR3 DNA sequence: TGTGCCAGCAGTGGACGACTAGCGGGGAACTCTGGGGCCAACGTCCTGACTTTC.

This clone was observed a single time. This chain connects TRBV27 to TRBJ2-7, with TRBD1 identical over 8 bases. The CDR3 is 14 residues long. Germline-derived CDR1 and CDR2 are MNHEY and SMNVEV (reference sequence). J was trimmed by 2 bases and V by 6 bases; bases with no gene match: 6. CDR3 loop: CASRRDRSTYEQYF. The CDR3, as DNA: TGTGCCAGCAGAAGGGACAGGTCGACCTACGAGCAGTACTTC.

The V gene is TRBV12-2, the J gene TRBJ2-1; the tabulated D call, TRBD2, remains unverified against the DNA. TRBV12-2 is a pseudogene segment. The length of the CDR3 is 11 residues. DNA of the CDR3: TGTGCAAGTCGCTCGGGGAGGGAGCAGTTCTTC. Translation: CASRSGREQFF.

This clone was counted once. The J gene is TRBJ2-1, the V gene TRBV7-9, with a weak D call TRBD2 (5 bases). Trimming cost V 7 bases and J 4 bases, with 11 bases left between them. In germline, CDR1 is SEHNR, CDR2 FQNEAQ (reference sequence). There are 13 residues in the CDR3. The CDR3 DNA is TGTGCCAGCACAACAGAGCGGTACAATGAGCAGTTCTTC. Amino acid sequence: CASTTERYNEQFF. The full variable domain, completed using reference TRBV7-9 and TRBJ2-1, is DTGVSQNPRHKITKRGQNVTFRCDPISEHNRLYWYRQTLGQGPEFLTYFQNEAQLEKSRLLSDRFSAERPKGSFSTLEIQRTEQGDSAMYLCASTTERYNEQFFGPGTRLTVL.

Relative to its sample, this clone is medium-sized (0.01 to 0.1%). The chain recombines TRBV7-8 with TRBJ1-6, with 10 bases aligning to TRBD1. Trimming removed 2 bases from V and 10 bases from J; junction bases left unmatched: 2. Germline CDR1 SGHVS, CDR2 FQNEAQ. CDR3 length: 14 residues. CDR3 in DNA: TGTGCCAGCAGCTTATGGGACAGGGGATCACCCCTCCACTTT. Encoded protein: CASSLWDRGSPLHF.

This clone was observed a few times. The CDR3 protein is CASSLAGTRNNEQFF. The CDR3 DNA reads as TGTGCCAGCAGCTTAGCCGGGACTCGGAACAATGAGCAGTTCTTC. The genes are TRBV7-9 and TRBJ2-1, with a weak D call TRBD2 (6 bases). Germline V gives CDR1 SEHNR, CDR2 FQNEAQ (reference sequence). The CDR3 is made up of 15 amino acids. V lost 0 bases and J 5 bases, leaving 11 bases between the germline ends.

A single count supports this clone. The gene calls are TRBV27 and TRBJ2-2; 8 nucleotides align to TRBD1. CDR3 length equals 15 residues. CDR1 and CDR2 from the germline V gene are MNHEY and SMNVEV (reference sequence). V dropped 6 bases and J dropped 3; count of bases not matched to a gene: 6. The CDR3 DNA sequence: TGTGCCAGCAGCCCTCAGGGGGCAGACACCGGGGAGCTGTTTTTT. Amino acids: CASSPQGADTGELFF.